These T cell receptor beta chains were read from a single sample in a study of blood T cells in healthy people across ages. TCRdb reanalysed the 5' RACE reads using MiXCR and keeps one entry per CDR3 protein. The profile shows around 600,000 distinct CDR3 sequences, under 55% of them singletons. Sequencing was done on a sample of blood. The receptors shown here come from a man older than 75 in good health. The CDR3 runs from the conserved cysteine through the conserved F or W. Fields, in order: D gene, J gene, clone size, V gene, CDR3 DNA, CDR3 protein. The D gene is left open where the match is weak. The size field is filled for only some rows; it gives once, few, many or a size class.

TRBD1 TRBJ2-7 . TRBV7-2 TGTGCCAGCAGCTTTGTGGGACAGGGGAGTACCGAGCAGTACTTC CASSFVGQGSTEQYF
TRBD1 TRBJ1-2 . TRBV4-3 TGCGCCAGCAGCCAAGAGGTTGGGCAGGGGGCGAACCCCCTCTATGGCTACACCTTC CASSQEVGQGANPLYGYTF
. TRBJ1-2 few TRBV18 TGTGCCAGCTCACCCCAGGGAAGGGAGTATGGCTACACCTTC CASSPQGREYGYTF
. TRBJ2-3 . TRBV9 TGTGCCAGCAGCGTAGGCGCGACTACCACAGATACGCAGTATTTT CASSVGATTTDTQYF
. TRBJ1-1 few TRBV25-1 TGTGCCAGCAGTGGGCAGCCGAACACTGAAGCTTTCTTT CASSGQPNTEAFF
. TRBJ1-1 . TRBV5-1 TGCGCCTGCAGCGAGACGGGGTCAAGTGGCGCAAGCACTGAAGCTTTCTTT CACSETGSSGASTEAFF
. TRBJ2-1 many TRBV7-9 TGTGCCAGCAGCTTAGCGCCGAATGAGCAGTTCTTC CASSLAPNEQFF
. TRBJ1-2 . TRBV20-1 TGCAGTGCTAGAGATATGGCCAACCATGGCTACACCTTC CSARDMANHGYTF
. TRBJ2-1 . TRBV7-2 TGTGCCAGCAGCTCTCGGACTGGGGCCTACAATGAGCAGTTCTTC CASSSRTGAYNEQFF
. TRBJ1-5 many TRBV6-6 TGTGCCAGCAGCCTAAACCGGGACACCAACCTTAATCAGCCCCAGCATTTT CASSLNRDTNLNQPQHF